One and the same sample provided the 4 T cell receptor beta chains below, sequenced in a study of T-cell memory formation after mild COVID-19. Each CDR3 protein is one row after TCRdb ran MiXCR on the 5' RACE reads. The data show some 130,000 distinct CDR3 sequences, 17% seen once. Sequencing was done on a sample of PBMCs or a T cell subset sorted from them (not recorded which). Source of these receptors: a man between 18 and 29 years old who had mild COVID-19 (a few samples of this study predate the infection). Cell type and time point are not known.

This sequence joins TRBV5-6 and TRBJ2-3; TRBD2 agrees at 13 bases. Trimming at V came to 4 bases and at J to 5 bases, leaving 7 bases not matched to a gene. Germline V gene lookup returns CDR1 SGHDT and CDR2 YYEEEE. This CDR3 has 16 amino acids. The CDR3 nucleotides are TGTGCCAGCAGCGATGCCGGACTAGCGGGGGTAGATACGCAGTATTTT. This translates into CASSDAGLAGVDTQYF.

This clonotype was seen only a few times. The chain recombines TRBV11-2 with TRBJ1-2; 9 nucleotides agree with TRBD1. Germline lookup yields CDR1 SGHAT and CDR2 FQNNGV. The CDR3 spans 14 residues. V trimming: 5 bases; J trimming: 3 bases; junction bases outside the gene matches: 4. The CDR3 DNA is TGTGCCAGCAGCGCGGACAGGGGCCACTATGGCTACACCTTC. Its translation is CASSADRGHYGYTF. The whole variable domain, remainder taken from reference TRBV11-2 and TRBJ1-2, is EAGVAQSPRYKIIEKRQSVAFWCNPISGHATLYWYQQILGQGPKLLIQFQNNGVVDDSQLPKDRFSAERLKGVDSTLKIQPAKLEDSAVYLCASSADRGHYGYTFGSGTRLTVV.

This clonotype has only a few counts. This sequence joins TRBV9 and TRBJ2-7; the D is unclear. The germline CDR1 and CDR2 sequences are SGDLS and YYNGEE. The CDR3 spans 14 residues. V lost 6 bases, J lost 2 bases, and 15 bases lay in between. The CDR3 nucleotides are TGTGCCAGCAAAAGTCCGACGAGGCCCTACGAGCAGTACTTC. Translating gives CASKSPTRPYEQYF.

This clonotype was counted at least ten times. V and J are TRBV6-5 and TRBJ2-1; weak D call: TRBD2 (5 bases). Trimming shortened V by 6 bases and J by 5 bases, and 14 bases separated the two germline ends. The CDR3 runs 14 residues. CDR1 is MNHEY and CDR2 is SVGAGI in the germline V gene. CDR3 residues: CASRRVTVDNEQFF. As DNA, the CDR3 is TGTGCCAGCAGGAGGGTGACCGTTGACAATGAGCAGTTCTTC.